The 26 T cell receptor beta chains presented below share a single source sample, sequenced in a study of T-cell reconstitution after alpha-beta-depleted transplantation in children. TCRbeta library construction was performed incorporating unique molecular identifiers. Using its own MiXCR run on the PCR reads, TCRdb lists one record per CDR3 protein. The sample lists about a million distinct CDR3 sequences, under 30% occurring once. The sample consisted of PBMCs, mostly from graft donor cells, taken 360 days after TCRalphabeta/CD19-depleted stem cell transplant. The source is a boy younger than two who had a stem cell transplant for SCID, so the T cells may come from the graft donor.

The chain recombines TRBV6-5 with TRBJ1-4, with D perhaps TRBD1 (5 bases). The germline V gene encodes CDR1 MNHEY and CDR2 SVGAGI. V gave up 3 bases and J gave up 7 bases, with 15 bases separating them. The CDR3 runs 15 residues. The CDR3 loop reads CASSYSSGSGEKLFF. The CDR3 DNA follows: TGTGCCAGCAGTTATAGTTCAGGGTCTGGTGAAAAACTGTTTTTT.

This clonotype was seen a few times. This sequence joins TRBV29-1 and TRBJ1-1, with 7 bases aligning to TRBD1. Germline loops: CDR1 SQVTM, CDR2 ANQGSEA. Trimming at V came to 1 base and at J to 0 bases, leaving 5 bases not matched to a gene. The CDR3 contains 15 residues. CDR3 nucleotides: TGCAGCGTTGAAGGACTGGGACAGTTGAACACTGAAGCTTTCTTT. Amino acids: CSVEGLGQLNTEAFF.

This clonotype was detected only a few times. V usage is TRBV20-1 and J usage is TRBJ2-5; 14 nucleotides agree with TRBD2. The V gene end was trimmed by 2 bases and the J gene end by 4 bases; junction bases not matched to a gene: 3. Germline CDR1 reads DFQATT; CDR2 reads SNEGSKA (reference sequence). There are 15 residues in the CDR3. CDR3 sequence: CSARSGLAGVETQYF. CDR3 DNA sequence: TGCAGTGCTAGATCGGGACTAGCGGGGGTAGAGACCCAGTACTTC.

The rearrangement uses TRBV2 and TRBJ2-7; 14 bases line up with TRBD2. The CDR3 is 18 residues long. V shed 9 bases and J 0 bases; nucleotides not matched to a gene: 13. Looked up from germline, CDR1 is SNHLY and CDR2 is FYNNEI. CDR3 sequence reads: CARKKFGLAGGSSYEQYF. In DNA, the CDR3 is TGTGCCAGGAAAAAATTTGGACTAGCGGGGGGCAGCTCCTACGAGCAGTACTTC.

The CDR3 DNA reads TGTGCCAGTAGCCTCGACAGAAACGTGGGATACAATGAGCAGTTCTTC. Protein: CASSLDRNVGYNEQFF. This chain connects TRBV19 to TRBJ2-1; TRBD1 is a possible D gene (5 bases). Trimming took 6 bases from V and 4 from J, leaving 19 bases between them. This CDR3 region has 16 residues. The germline CDR1 and CDR2 sequences are LNHDA and SQIVND (reference sequence).

This clonotype has a count of ten or more. The rearrangement joins TRBV28 to TRBJ1-1; possible D gene TRBD1, 5 bases. Trimming pared 3 bases from V and 1 base from J, leaving 9 bases between. In germline, CDR1 is MDHEN, CDR2 SYDVKM. The CDR3 contains 14 residues. The CDR3 protein is CASSFRGSNTEAFF. The CDR3 coding sequence is TGTGCCAGCAGTTTTAGGGGTTCGAACACTGAAGCTTTCTTT.

The chain carries TRBV7-6 and TRBJ2-7; tentatively, D is TRBD1 (6 bases). The germline V and J ends were trimmed by 2 bases and 5 bases, with 13 bases remaining between them. Germline CDR1 and CDR2: SGHVS and FNYEAQ. This CDR3 contains 14 residues. Here the CDR3 DNA reads TGTGCCAGCAGCTTATTGACAGGACCCAACGAGCAGTACTTC. Translation gives CASSLLTGPNEQYF.

This clonotype was seen at least ten times. The J gene is TRBJ2-1, the V gene TRBV7-6; TRBD2 matches at 10 bases. Germline CDR1 SGHVS, CDR2 FNYEAQ. There are 17 residues in the CDR3. Trimming removed 1 base from V and 9 bases from J; junction bases left unmatched: 12. CDR3 residues: CASSLGSSGGRLTEQFF. Written as DNA, the CDR3 is TGTGCCAGCAGCTTAGGTTCTAGCGGGGGAAGGCTTACTGAGCAGTTCTTC.

CDR3 coding DNA: TGTGCCAGCAGTTTAGGGCTAGCGGGGGACTTACATAGCACAGATACGCAGTATTTT. As protein: CASSLGLAGDLHSTDTQYF. This chain uses TRBV28 with TRBJ2-3; 10 bases are a match to TRBD2. This CDR3 contains 19 residues. After removal of 2 bases from V and 0 bases from J, the junction contained 11 bases not matched to a gene. Germline assignment: CDR1 MDHEN and CDR2 SYDVKM.

This clonotype showed up just a few times. This chain links TRBV7-9 with TRBJ2-7, with 9 nucleotides matching TRBD1. Germline V gene sequence: CDR1 SEHNR, CDR2 FQNEAQ (reference sequence). J lost 6 bases, V lost 1 base, and 10 bases had no gene match. There are 16 residues in the CDR3. In nucleotides, the CDR3 is TGTGCCAGCAGCTTAGGGGCCGGGACAGGGTCCAGCGAGCAGTACTTC. Translation: CASSLGAGTGSSEQYF.

V is TRBV2 and J is TRBJ2-1; D may be TRBD1 or TRBD2 (5 bases each). The CDR3 has 13 amino acids. Trimming left V 8 bases short and J 5 bases short, with 13 bases between. The germline V gene has CDR1 SNHLY and CDR2 FYNNEI. The chain's CDR3 is CASGTVYNNEQFF. In nucleotides, the CDR3 is TGTGCCAGCGGGACGGTTTACAACAATGAGCAGTTCTTC.

This clonotype turned up a few times. The chain's CDR3 is CSVPPQGALTDTQYF. CDR3 in DNA: TGCAGCGTCCCCCCCCAGGGGGCACTCACAGATACGCAGTATTTT. This chain links TRBV29-1 with TRBJ2-3; 8 bases match TRBD1. V gave up 6 bases and J gave up 2 bases; unmatched junction bases: 10. Germline CDR1 SQVTM, CDR2 ANQGSEA. CDR3 size: 15 residues.

This clonotype has just a few counts. The V and J genes are TRBV28 and TRBJ2-3, with a weak D call TRBD1 (5 bases). The CDR3 runs to 15 residues. Trimming took 3 bases from V and 4 from J, leaving 14 bases between them. Looked up from germline, CDR1 is MDHEN and CDR2 is SYDVKM. As DNA, the CDR3 is TGTGCCAGCAGTTTGCTGTCCCAGGGTCCAGATACGCAGTATTTT. This gives the protein CASSLLSQGPDTQYF.

This sequence joins TRBV6-2 or TRBV6-3 and TRBJ2-2; D ambiguous. The V and J ends lost 4 bases and 3 bases respectively, with 15 bases between them. This CDR3 has 16 residues. From germline, CDR1 is MNHEY and CDR2 SVGEGT. The DNA for the CDR3 is TGTGCCAGCAGTTCCGCCTCAGTAGGTGACACCGGGGAGCTGTTTTTT. Its translation is CASSSASVGDTGELFF.

In its sample, this clonotype was seen a few times. The rearrangement uses TRBV5-1 and TRBJ2-1; 9 nucleotides agree with TRBD2. CDR3 length equals 16 residues. V shed 4 bases and J 2 bases; nucleotides not matched to a gene: 7. Germline-derived CDR1 and CDR2 are SGHRS and YFSETQ. The CDR3 coding sequence is TGCGCCAGCAGCCCCTTTGGCGGGGGGGCCTACAATGAGCAGTTCTTC. Protein sequence: CASSPFGGGAYNEQFF.

This clonotype has just a few counts. At one end the junction does not follow the germline gene, possibly because of a read error. The rearrangement joins TRBV5-1 to TRBJ2-1; 10 bases are shared with TRBD2. Germline V gene data show CDR1 as SGHRS and CDR2 as YFSETQ. CDR3 length: 15 residues. The CDR3 DNA follows: TGTGCCAGCAGTTTCAGCGGGGGGGCGAACAATGAGCAGTTCTTC. Protein sequence: CASSFSGGANNEQFF.

The V call is TRBV7-9, the J call TRBJ2-1; D is tentatively TRBD1 or TRBD2 (5 bases each). CDR1 is SEHNR and CDR2 is FQNEAQ in the germline V gene (reference sequence). The CDR3 spans 14 residues. V was cut by 3 bases and J by 6 bases, with 12 bases left in between. The CDR3 nucleotides are TGTGCCAGCAGCTTGGGGGTTTTGCTCAATGAGCAGTTCTTC. This gives the protein CASSLGVLLNEQFF. The full variable domain, rest sourced from reference TRBV7-9 and TRBJ2-1, is DTGVSQNPRHKITKRGQNVTFRCDPISEHNRLYWYRQTLGQGPEFLTYFQNEAQLEKSRLLSDRFSAERPKGSFSTLEIQRTEQGDSAMYLCASSLGVLLNEQFFGPGTRLTVL.

This clonotype showed up just a few times. CDR3 region: CASSPAGGPQHF. The CDR3 DNA reads TGTGCCAGCAGTCCCGCAGGTGGGCCCCAGCATTTT. The genes are TRBV12-3 or TRBV12-4 and TRBJ1-5; no clear D gene. The CDR3 loop spans 12 amino acids. Trimming removed 5 bases at V and 9 bases at J, with 11 bases between.

The chain is built from TRBV12-5 and TRBJ2-1; 10 bases agree with TRBD1. V lost 5 bases to trimming and J lost 5 bases; unmatched junction nucleotides: 6. CDR3 length: 15 amino acids. Germline V gives CDR1 LGHNT, CDR2 FRNRAP. The CDR3: CASGVPGQGHNEQFF. In DNA, the CDR3 is TGTGCTAGTGGTGTTCCGGGACAGGGGCACAATGAGCAGTTCTTC.

This clonotype was seen at least ten times. The J gene is TRBJ2-3, the V gene TRBV7-9; D unresolved. V was shortened by 5 bases and J by 2 bases, with 8 bases between the two germline ends. Looked up from germline, CDR1 is SEHNR and CDR2 is FQNEAQ (reference sequence). The CDR3 extends over 13 amino acids. DNA of the CDR3: TGTGCCAGCAGCCCACAACCCACAGATACGCAGTATTTT. It is translated as CASSPQPTDTQYF.

This clonotype was picked up a small number of times. The chain carries TRBV27 and TRBJ2-7; tentative D call: TRBD1 (5 bases). The germline CDR1 and CDR2 sequences are MNHEY and SMNVEV (reference sequence). The CDR3 sequence is 11 residues long. Trimming removed 4 bases from V and 7 bases from J, with 8 bases in between. CDR3 coding DNA: TGTGCCAGCAGTTCCCACAGGGAGCAGTACTTC. Translating gives CASSSHREQYF.

The V and J genes are TRBV5-1 and TRBJ1-2; 12 positions agree with TRBD1. Germline lookup yields CDR1 SGHRS and CDR2 YFSETQ. The V and J ends lost 2 bases and 3 bases, in that order; junction bases with no gene match: 8. The CDR3 length is 17 residues. CDR3 nucleotide sequence: TGCGCCAGCAGCTTTCGGGACAGGGGGCCGCCGGACTATGGCTACACCTTC. Protein sequence: CASSFRDRGPPDYGYTF.

This clonotype was counted a single time. The J gene is TRBJ2-3, the V gene TRBV7-2, with TRBD2 as a possible D gene (6 bases). There are 15 residues in the CDR3. The germline V gene has CDR1 SGHTA and CDR2 FQGNSA. Between the trimmed V and J ends, which lost 2 bases and 6 bases, there was a span of 15 bases. The CDR3 DNA reads as TGTGCCAGCAGCTTACGTCGAGCGGGCGGGGATACGCAGTATTTT. Amino acids: CASSLRRAGGDTQYF.

The rearrangement links TRBV5-1 to TRBJ2-1; D is perhaps TRBD2 (7 bases). Germline assignment: CDR1 SGHRS and CDR2 YFSETQ. Trimming took off 4 bases at V and 4 bases at J, with 18 bases between the two ends. The CDR3 sequence is 16 residues long. CDR3 sequence reads: CASSGGASLLYNEQFF. In DNA form, the CDR3 reads TGCGCCAGCAGCGGGGGGGCTTCTTTGTTATACAATGAGCAGTTCTTC. Supplemented by reference TRBV5-1 and TRBJ2-1, the full variable domain reads KAGVTQTPRYLIKTRGQQVTLSCSPISGHRSVSWYQQTPGQGLQFLFEYFSETQRNKGNFPGRFSGRQFSNSRSEMNVSTLELGDSALYLCASSGGASLLYNEQFFGPGTRLTVL.

The chain links TRBV27 to TRBJ2-5; D remains unclear. V lost 5 bases and J lost 8, with 18 bases in between. The germline CDR1 and CDR2 sequences are MNHEY and SMNVEV (reference sequence). This CDR3 is 14 amino acids long. The CDR3 nucleotides read TGTGCCAGCAGTCTCACGACCTTGCCAGGAACCCAGTACTTC. Protein: CASSLTTLPGTQYF.

This clonotype was counted only a few times. CDR3 sequence reads: CASSLGQWDYEQYF. The CDR3 region has the DNA TGCGCCAGCAGCTTAGGACAGTGGGACTACGAGCAGTACTTC. The chain uses TRBV5-1 and TRBJ2-7; a possible D gene is TRBD1 (6 bases). The CDR3 consists of 14 residues. Trimming cost V 2 bases and J 3 bases, with 12 bases left between them. Germline CDR1 SGHRS, CDR2 YFSETQ.